The next 16 T cell receptor beta chains were all read from a single sample in a study of blood T cell repertoires in COVID-19. Clones were read by immunoSEQ multiplex PCR, and TCRdb kept only the in-frame ones, dropping some. The sample records about 300,000 clones, 85% being singletons. Sequencing was done on a sample of peripheral blood. The receptors originated from a human donor in a cohort sampled during active COVID-19.

The chain links TRBV18 to TRBJ2-5; 8 nucleotides line up with TRBD1. The V gene's germline CDR1 is KGHSH and CDR2 LQKENI. The junction had 8 bases not matched to a gene; V was cut back by 3 bases and J by 5 bases. The CDR3 is 15 amino acids. The CDR3 DNA reads as TGTGCCAGCTCACCGTCCCAGGGGGCCAGCGAGACCCAGTACTTC. It codes for CASSPSQGASETQYF.

There are a few counts of this clone. The genes are TRBV7-9 and TRBJ1-4, with 12 nucleotides matching TRBD1. The J segment lost 1 base and the V segment lost 5 bases, leaving 5 bases of the junction unmatched. The CDR3 extends over 17 amino acids. Germline CDR1 reads SEHNR; CDR2 reads FQNEAQ (reference sequence). The CDR3 is CASSRRDRGRTNEKLFF. The CDR3 DNA follows: TGTGCCAGCAGCCGACGGGACAGGGGGCGAACTAATGAAAAACTGTTTTTT.

V usage is TRBV6-5 and J usage is TRBJ1-1; 7 bases are a match to TRBD1. Trimming cost V 8 bases and J 3 bases; bases outside gene matches: 6. The germline V gene has CDR1 MNHEY and CDR2 SVGAGI. This CDR3 has 13 amino acids. CDR3 amino acids: CASWDSSYTEAFF. The CDR3 bases are TGTGCCAGCTGGGACAGTTCCTACACTGAAGCTTTCTTT.

This clone showed up just a few times. The chain has TRBV7-8 and TRBJ2-6; tentative D call: TRBD1 (6 bases). This CDR3 is 17 amino acids long. V was clipped by 5 bases and J by 0 bases, with 14 bases between them. The germline CDR1 and CDR2 sequences are SGHVS and FQNEAQ. CDR3 sequence: CASSPRTGTSGANVLTF. In nucleotides, the CDR3 is TGTGCCAGCAGCCCGAGAACAGGGACCTCTGGGGCCAACGTCCTGACTTTC.

The chain employs TRBV19 and TRBJ2-1, with D perhaps matching TRBD2 (5 bases). The V gene's germline CDR1 is LNHDA and CDR2 SQIVND (reference sequence). There are 16 residues in the CDR3. V lost 0 bases and J 0 bases, leaving 9 bases between the germline ends. The CDR3 DNA sequence: TGTGCCAGTAGTATAGATCTGGGGAGCTCCTACAATGAGCAGTTCTTC. This sequence encodes CASSIDLGSSYNEQFF.

Points on this clone: Distinct nucleotide sequences in the sample also encode this CDR3. The V gene is TRBV3-1 (or the pseudogene TRBV3-2), the J gene TRBJ2-5; D is perhaps TRBD1 (5 bases). Germline V gene lookup returns CDR1 LGHDT and CDR2 YNNKEL (reference sequence). The CDR3 is 13 residues long. The V end was cut by 3 bases, the J end by 4 bases, with 9 bases between. As DNA, the CDR3 is TGTGCCAGCAGCCACCGAACAGGAGAGACCCAGTACTTC. Its protein is CASSHRTGETQYF.

The rearrangement links TRBV20-1 to TRBJ2-1; maybe TRBD2 (5 bases). The CDR3 runs to 11 residues. The germline V gene has CDR1 DFQATT and CDR2 SNEGSKA (reference sequence). V gave up 5 bases and J gave up 10 bases, with 12 bases separating them. The CDR3 loop reads CSAGPGVEQFF. CDR3 nucleotides: TGCAGTGCTGGGCCCGGGGTCGAGCAGTTCTTC.

V gene TRBV3-1 (or the pseudogene TRBV3-2) combines with J gene TRBJ1-3, with no clear D. The germline CDR1 and CDR2 sequences are LGHDT and YNNKEL (reference sequence). This CDR3 region has 12 residues. The V end was cut by 4 bases, the J end by 4 bases, with 5 bases between. CDR3 bases: TGTGCCAGCAGCCCAACAGGAAACACCATATATTTT. It is translated as CASSPTGNTIYF.

The chain is built from TRBV30 and TRBJ1-1; 9 nucleotides align to TRBD1. Germline CDR1 GTSNPN, CDR2 SVGIG (reference sequence). The CDR3 has 14 amino acids. J lost 0 bases, V lost 5 bases, and 4 bases had no gene match. The CDR3 nucleotides are TGTGCCTGGGGGACAGGGAATATGAACACTGAAGCTTTCTTT. The encoded protein is CAWGTGNMNTEAFF.

Note on this clone: In the same sample, other DNA sequences code for this CDR3. The rearrangement links TRBV15 to TRBJ2-5; 7 bases match TRBD2. Germline assignment: CDR1 LNHNV and CDR2 YYDKDF (reference sequence). The CDR3 length is 14 residues. V shed 0 bases, J shed 5 bases, and the junction held 3 bases outside the gene matches. The CDR3 nucleotides read TGTGCCACCAGCAGAGAGACGCGGGGGGAGACCCAGTACTTC. Amino acids: CATSRETRGETQYF. The full variable domain, completed using reference TRBV15 and TRBJ2-5, is DAMVIQNPRYQVTQFGKPVTLSCSQTLNHNVMYWYQQKSSQAPKLLFHYYDKDFNNEADTPDNFQSRRPNTSFCFLDIRSPGLGDTAMYLCATSRETRGETQYFGPGTRLLVL.

The rearrangement links TRBV18 to TRBJ1-1, with D unclear. Between the trimmed V and J ends, which lost 3 bases and 2 bases, there was a span of 19 bases. Looked up from germline, CDR1 is KGHSH and CDR2 is LQKENI. The CDR3 covers 17 residues. The CDR3, as DNA: TGTGCCAGCTCACCCAACCGGGATCGCCACTCTAACACTGAAGCTTTCTTT. This translates into CASSPNRDRHSNTEAFF. The variable domain in full, completed from reference TRBV18 and TRBJ1-1, reads NAGVMQNPRHLVRRRGQEARLRCSPMKGHSHVYWYRQLPEEGLKFMVYLQKENIIDESGMPKERFSAEFPKEGPSILRIQQVVRGDSAAYFCASSPNRDRHSNTEAFFGQGTRLTVV.

The chain recombines TRBV6-5 with TRBJ2-2, with D perhaps matching TRBD2 (7 bases). This CDR3 has 14 amino acids. Germline V gives CDR1 MNHEY, CDR2 SVGAGI. V gave up 8 bases and J gave up 2 bases, with 12 bases separating them. CDR3 nucleotides: TGTGCCAGCGGGAGGGGGGATAACACCGGGGAGCTGTTTTTT. It yields the protein CASGRGDNTGELFF.

This clone was counted a few times. The chain uses TRBV2 and TRBJ1-6; D might be TRBD1 (6 bases). The germline V gene has CDR1 SNHLY and CDR2 FYNNEI. The V and J ends lost 6 bases and 10 bases respectively, with 13 bases between them. The CDR3 is 13 residues long. CDR3 protein: CASRVGTTSPLHF. The CDR3 nucleotides read TGTGCCAGCAGGGTCGGGACAACCTCACCCCTCCACTTT.

The CDR3 bases are TGTGCCTGGAGTGTGGGGGGTGGGGCCAACGTCCTGACTTTC. Encoded protein: CAWSVGGGANVLTF. The chain carries TRBV30 and TRBJ2-6; TRBD2 might be the D (6 bases). The CDR3 is 14 residues long. Germline V gives CDR1 GTSNPN, CDR2 SVGIG (reference sequence). V lost 0 bases to trimming and J lost 3 bases, with 6 bases between them.

The chain links TRBV18 to TRBJ1-1, with D unresolved. CDR1 is KGHSH and CDR2 is LQKENI in the germline V gene. This CDR3 comprises 12 residues. Trimming stripped 8 bases from V and 0 bases from J, with 7 bases between. CDR3 protein: CASTNMNTEAFF. CDR3 in DNA: TGTGCCAGCACCAACATGAACACTGAAGCTTTCTTT.

This chain links TRBV27 with TRBJ2-3; 7 bases match TRBD1. Germline CDR1 reads MNHEY; CDR2 reads SMNVEV (reference sequence). V lost 6 bases, J lost 4 bases, and 4 bases stayed unmatched. CDR3 length: 13 amino acids. This CDR3 is CASRGGAADTQYF. Here the CDR3 DNA reads TGTGCCAGCAGAGGGGGCGCGGCAGATACGCAGTATTTT.